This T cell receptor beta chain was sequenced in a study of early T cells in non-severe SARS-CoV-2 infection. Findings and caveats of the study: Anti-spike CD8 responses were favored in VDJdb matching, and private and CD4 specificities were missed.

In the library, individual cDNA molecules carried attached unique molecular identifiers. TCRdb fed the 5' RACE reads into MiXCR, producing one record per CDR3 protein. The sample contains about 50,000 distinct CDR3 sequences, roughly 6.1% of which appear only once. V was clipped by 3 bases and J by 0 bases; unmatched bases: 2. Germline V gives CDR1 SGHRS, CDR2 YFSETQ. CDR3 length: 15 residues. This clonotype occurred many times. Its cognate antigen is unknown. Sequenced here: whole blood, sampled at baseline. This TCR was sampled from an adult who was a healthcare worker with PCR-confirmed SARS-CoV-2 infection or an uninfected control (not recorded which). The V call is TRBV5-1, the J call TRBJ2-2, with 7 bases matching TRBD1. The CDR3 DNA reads TGCGCCAGCAGCTCGGGACAGTCGAACACCGGGGAGCTGTTTTTT. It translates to CASSSGQSNTGELFF. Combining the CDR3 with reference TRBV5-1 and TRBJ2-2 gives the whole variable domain KAGVTQTPRYLIKTRGQQVTLSCSPISGHRSVSWYQQTPGQGLQFLFEYFSETQRNKGNFPGRFSGRQFSNSRSEMNVSTLELGDSALYLCASSSGQSNTGELFFGEGSRLTVL.